The source of this T cell receptor beta chain is a study of T-cell memory formation after mild COVID-19 (dated by TCRdb to the early 2020s). As for the study more broadly: TCR sequence clusters from the two donors were found to be largely donor specific. In a couple of donors, T-cell clones that expanded and contracted after mild COVID-19 were tracked by sequencing TCRalpha and TCRbeta repertoires over time. Two young, previously healthy adult volunteers, one female and one male, were included in the cohort.

V is cut back by 1 base and J by 2 bases, with 8 bases in the junction unmatched. In the germline V gene, CDR1 corresponds to KGHSH and CDR2 to LQKENI. The CDR3, from cysteine to phenylalanine, totals 17 residues. The entry retains the CDR3 DNA only, 51 bases that are in frame from base 1. This clonotype was counted only a few times. Its antigen remains unidentified. Per-nucleotide qualities are absent, and no much larger clonotype sits a single base away. Instrument used: Illumina NovaSeq 6000. TCRalpha and TCRbeta cDNA libraries were constructed by 5'RACE with constant-segment primers, with sample barcodes and unique molecular identifiers being introduced. RNA was extracted from every sample with Trizol reagent. Libraries were amplified in two PCR steps, with a second sample barcode and Illumina TruSeq adapters added in the second step. Sequencing of libraries was performed on an Illumina NovaSeq with 2 x 150 bp paired-end reads. Turning to the authors' computational methods: The reads were demultiplexed and collapsed into UMI-guided consensus sequences using migec v1.2.7. Using mixcr v2.1.11, UMI consensuses were aligned to TRA and TRB V and J templates and then assembled into clonotypes. Clonotypes were classified as expanded or contracted when called significant by both edgeR and NoisET, with noise models trained on biological replicates. For edgeR calls, the cutoffs were a false discovery rate-adjusted p below 0.01 and a log2 fold-change threshold of 1. As an exploratory analysis of dynamics, PCA with hierarchical clustering was applied to max-normalized trajectories of the 1000 most abundant clonotypes. Separately sequenced CD4+ and CD8+ repertoires were used to assign the CD4 or CD8 phenotype of responding clones. Clones were called with MiXCR by TCRdb after fastp trimmed the public reads at Q25, and only in-frame beta chains were retained. Every distinct CDR3 protein forms one entry, paired with its most common genes and DNA. The V and J calls, along with clone size, are taken from TCRdb and not from the paper's own processing. Across this sample there are over 300,000 distinct CDR3 sequences, with 20% to 25% seen only once. The ten largest clonotypes hold roughly a fifth of the sample.

The paper as a whole reports these results and caveats: Some responding clones were detected in pre-infection memory, suggesting pre-existing cross-reactive memory T cells joined the SARS-CoV-2 response. SARS-CoV-2 specificity was not confirmed for the second-wave clones peaking on day 37. Clones that contracted from day 15 to 85 showed balanced CD4/CD8 phenotypes, whereas a second wave of clones that expanded from day 15 to 37 leaned towards CD4+. The study covered only a couple of mild cases, and larger cohorts including severe cases with pre-infection samples were considered necessary. Contracting CD4+ clones appeared mostly in the CM and EM memory subsets, whereas CD8+ clones were enriched in EMRA.

PBMCs were isolated by Ficoll-Paque density gradient centrifugation. The V and J genes are TRBV18 and TRBJ2-3, and TRBD2 matches 8 of the central bases. The source of this sequence is a man between 18 and 29 years old who had mild COVID-19 (a few samples of this study predate the infection). The sample titles of this study are shuffled in the database, so cell type and time point are left out; the donor was told from shared clones. The sequenced sample consisted of PBMCs or a T cell subset sorted from them (not recorded which). The DNA sequence is as follows: TGTGCCAGCTCACCACTGGATAGCGGGGTCCCCACAGATACGCAGTATTTT. This yields the protein CASSPLDSGVPTDTQYF. The variable domain in full, with residues beyond the CDR3 obtained from the reference TRBV18 and TRBJ2-3 genes, is NAGVMQNPRHLVRRRGQEARLRCSPMKGHSHVYWYRQLPEEGLKFMVYLQKENIIDESGMPKERFSAEFPKEGPSILRIQQVVRGDSAAYFCASSPLDSGVPTDTQYFGPGTRLTVL.